A selection of T cell receptor beta chains follows, all from one sample in a study of technical replicates of blood from several donors. TCRdb's copy holds only in-frame clones and misses some; the assay was immunoSEQ multiplex PCR. The sample contains fewer than 110,000 clones, 96% of which appear only once. Sequencing was performed on T cells isolated from PBMCs. Source of these receptors: a human donor in good health. Both conserved end residues are trimmed from each CDR3. Fields, in order: V gene, CDR3 protein.

TRBV4-1	ASSQDGLAAYTDTQY
TRBV29-1	SVEGGQVNTEAF
TRBV28	ASSPRQGLVVGDTQY
TRBV7-6	ASSFGDRPGWDEQF
TRBV9	ASSVGSGSLNTEAF
TRBV7-9	ASVGTSGNINTGELF
TRBV6-5	ASSYSEGAYEQY
TRBV28	ASSSPRAYGYT
TRBV28	ASSSTTRDRLNEQF
TRBV6-6	AIRSGTGGPTEAF
TRBV11-2	ASSQIRGPPSYEQY
TRBV29-1	SVSPLGWGQGNIQY
TRBV2	ASISGGQGNSPLH
TRBV5-1	ASSQGQGISYEQY
TRBV4-1	ASSPQLGASYGYT
TRBV18	ASSPSNGELDRTQY
TRBV19	ASSDLRGGQETQY
TRBV7-3	ASSLSPARQDYTEAF
TRBV18	ASSRESSSYNEQF
TRBV28	AAGQGVNTEAF
TRBV19	ASSKGLNTEAF
TRBV6-1	ASSEGRGLFYGYT
TRBV5-4	ASSDRSNSPLH
TRBV13	ASRWAGGLNTEAF
TRBV5-1	ASGEKRTTDTQY
TRBV28	ASSYRGHYVQY
TRBV19	ASSLVIGGYTSSGYEQY
TRBV7-7	ASSLRTGKNYEQY
TRBV6-5	ASIPSRGSGETQY
TRBV29-1	SVNAAGGSQETQY
TRBV7-6	ASSLAPSPTGELF
TRBV6-5	ASSYNSGRANEQF